This TCR beta chain derives from a study of shared clonotypes between healthy human individuals. Turning to the study itself: The study used three CD4 naive, three CD4 memory, two CD8 naive and one CD8 memory plate per donor.

The CDR3 extends over 14 amino acids. In germline, CDR1 is GTSNPN, CDR2 SVGIG (reference sequence). Trimming left V 0 bases short and J 8 bases short, with 16 bases between. General study findings and limits: Estimated richness was generally greater in naive than memory subsets. Rarefaction showed that sequencing of sorted subsets was incomplete (despite large depth). Naive CD4 clonotype sharing across a few donors was about 5.3%.

On this clone itself: Its antigen remains unidentified. Additional DNA sequences in this sample encode the identical CDR3.

Repertoires were generated with immunoSEQ multiplex PCR, while TCRdb's copy carries only in-frame clones and drops some. The sample consists of 2 million or so clones, about 95% of them appearing once. Only CD45RO-negative cells positively selected for CCR7 counted as naive CD8 cells, so terminally differentiated effector memory CD45RA+ cells were excluded. The V call is TRBV30, the J call TRBJ1-2; the D gene is possibly TRBD1 (6 bases). The clonotype originates from a man aged 18-30 years in good health. Sequencing was performed on naive CD8+ T cells sorted from blood. CDR3 DNA: TGTGCCTGGAGTGTGGGAGGCCAGGGGTACGGCTACACCTTC. It codes for CAWSVGGQGYGYTF.